The 17 T cell receptor beta chains below all came from one sample that was sequenced in a study of blood T cell repertoires in COVID-19. Using immunoSEQ multiplex PCR, the repertoire was profiled, and TCRdb retains in-frame clones only, with some absent. The table shows about 320,000 clones, with about 88% occurring only once. Sequencing was done on a sample of PBMCs or T cells enriched from blood (not recorded which). The receptors shown here come from a man in his 60s who had recovered from COVID-19.

The chain joins TRBV27 to TRBJ1-3, with 11 bases matching TRBD1. Germline V gene data show CDR1 as MNHEY and CDR2 as SMNVEV (reference sequence). After removal of 7 bases from V and 0 bases from J, the junction contained 5 bases not matched to a gene. CDR3 length equals 16 residues. The chain's CDR3 is CASKSGTGGSGNTIYF. The CDR3, as DNA: TGTGCCAGCAAGTCTGGGACAGGGGGCTCTGGAAACACCATATATTTT.

The CDR3 coding sequence is TGTGCCAGCAGTGGTGGAAGCGGGGGCGGAGAGACCCAGTACTTC. Translating gives CASSGGSGGGETQYF. The chain employs TRBV2 and TRBJ2-5, with 8 bases lining up with TRBD2. In germline, CDR1 is SNHLY, CDR2 FYNNEI. The CDR3 loop spans 15 amino acids. The V and J ends lost 4 bases and 4 bases, in that order; junction bases with no gene match: 8.

This chain connects TRBV6-4 to TRBJ1-1; 7 bases are a match to TRBD1. CDR1 is MRHNA and CDR2 is SNTAGT in the germline V gene. J lost 3 bases, V lost 6 bases, and 4 bases had no gene match. The CDR3 sequence is 13 residues long. The CDR3 nucleotides read TGTGCCAGCAGGAGGGACAGTTACACTGAAGCTTTCTTT. Translation: CASRRDSYTEAFF.

This clone was counted between two and nine times. V usage is TRBV5-1 and J usage is TRBJ1-3, with D perhaps matching TRBD1 (5 bases). V lost 0 bases to trimming and J lost 6 bases, with 10 bases between them. Per germline, CDR1 SGHRS and CDR2 YFSETQ. This CDR3 has 14 amino acids. CDR3 loop: CASSLGDSQNTIYF. CDR3 nucleotide sequence: TGCGCCAGCAGCTTGGGAGACAGTCAAAACACCATATATTTT.

CDR3 sequence reads: CASSQVLGSSYEQYF. The CDR3, as DNA: TGTGCCAGCAGCCAGGTACTCGGGTCCTCCTACGAGCAGTACTTC. The chain has TRBV3-1 (or the pseudogene TRBV3-2) and TRBJ2-7; D gene unclear. The V end lost 3 bases, the J end lost 0 bases, and 12 bases lay between the germline ends. The CDR3 is made up of 15 amino acids. Germline V CDR1 and CDR2: LGHDT, YNNKEL (reference sequence).

The chain has TRBV30 and TRBJ1-2, with D perhaps matching TRBD1 (5 bases). The germline V gene encodes CDR1 GTSNPN and CDR2 SVGIG (reference sequence). Trimming pared 8 bases from V and 2 bases from J, leaving 18 bases between. CDR3 length: 14 residues. The CDR3 nucleotides are TGTGCCAGCAACCATGGGGGGGGAAACTATGGCTACACCTTC. It translates to CASNHGGGNYGYTF.

The V call is TRBV18, the J call TRBJ2-7; TRBD1 is a possible D gene (6 bases). The germline V gene has CDR1 KGHSH and CDR2 LQKENI. The length of the CDR3 is 15 residues. Trimming shortened V by 6 bases and J by 5 bases, and 20 bases separated the two germline ends. CDR3 protein: CASSPPAGAIDEQYF. CDR3 DNA: TGTGCCAGCTCCCCTCCGGCAGGGGCGATCGACGAGCAGTACTTC.

This rearrangement joins TRBV12-3 or TRBV12-4 to TRBJ2-7; perhaps TRBD1 as D (6 bases). V shed 5 bases and J shed 6 bases, with 11 bases lying between them. This CDR3 comprises 12 residues. The CDR3 region has the DNA TGTGCCAGCAGTCCTCAGGGGCTCGAGCAGTACTTC. Amino acids: CASSPQGLEQYF.

J is TRBJ2-2 and V is TRBV25-1, with 9 bases fitting TRBD1. CDR1 and CDR2 (germline): MGHDK, SYGVNS. CDR3 length equals 16 residues. After removal of 6 bases from V and 1 base from J, the junction contained 6 bases not matched to a gene. The CDR3 here is CASRPPGQGNTGELFF. Written as DNA, the CDR3 is TGTGCCAGCAGGCCTCCGGGACAGGGGAACACCGGGGAGCTGTTTTTT.

The rearrangement uses TRBV5-5 and TRBJ2-7, with no clear D. Germline CDR1 SGHKS, CDR2 YYEKEE (reference sequence). V lost 2 bases and J 3 bases, leaving 12 bases between the germline ends. The CDR3 is 14 amino acids. CDR3: CASSFFLGSYEQYF. The DNA for the CDR3 is TGTGCCAGCAGCTTCTTCCTTGGCAGCTACGAGCAGTACTTC.

This chain connects TRBV9 to TRBJ2-1; D ambiguous. Germline V gives CDR1 SGDLS, CDR2 YYNGEE. Trimming stripped 4 bases from V and 5 bases from J, with 16 bases between. The CDR3 is 15 residues long. The CDR3 is CASSPGYRRDNEQFF. Written as DNA, the CDR3 is TGTGCCAGCAGCCCCGGGTATCGCCGGGACAATGAGCAGTTCTTC.

The chain combines TRBV3-1 (or the pseudogene TRBV3-2) with TRBJ1-1, with D maybe TRBD1 (5 bases). The length of the CDR3 is 14 residues. Per germline, CDR1 LGHDT and CDR2 YNNKEL (reference sequence). V was pared by 1 base and J by 8 bases, with 14 bases between. CDR3 bases: TGTGCCAGCAGCCAAGGCGGGGCATTCGGGGAAGCTTTCTTT. Amino acid sequence: CASSQGGAFGEAFF.

This clone was seen only a few times. The J gene is TRBJ1-2, the V gene TRBV27, with D unclear. CDR1 MNHEY and CDR2 SMNVEV come from the germline V gene (reference sequence). The CDR3 consists of 13 residues. V was pared by 2 bases and J by 3 bases, with 7 bases between. The CDR3 region is CASSLSAYYGYTF. CDR3 DNA: TGTGCCAGCAGTTTAAGTGCGTACTATGGCTACACCTTC.

The J gene is TRBJ1-1, the V gene TRBV9; D may be TRBD1 (5 bases). In germline, CDR1 is SGDLS, CDR2 YYNGEE. CDR3 length: 15 residues. Trimming stripped 4 bases from V and 0 bases from J, with 13 bases between. The CDR3 region has the DNA TGTGCCAGCAGCCCCCAGGGCAGATTGAACACTGAAGCTTTCTTT. Translation gives CASSPQGRLNTEAFF.

The chain has TRBV7-3 and TRBJ2-1; 7 positions match TRBD2. Unmatched junction bases numbered 8, after V lost 5 bases and J lost 1 base. CDR3 length: 16 residues. The germline gives CDR1 SGHTA, CDR2 FQGTGA. The CDR3 coding sequence is TGTGCCAGCAGCCCCGGCACGGGGGGTTCCTACAATGAGCAGTTCTTC. Protein sequence: CASSPGTGGSYNEQFF. The variable domain in full, completed from reference TRBV7-3 and TRBJ2-1, reads GAGVSQTPSNKVTEKGKYVELRCDPISGHTALYWYRQSLGQGPEFLIYFQGTGAADDSGLPNDRFFAVRPEGSVSTLKIQRTERGDSAVYLCASSPGTGGSYNEQFFGPGTRLTVL.

The rearrangement joins TRBV5-1 to TRBJ2-1; possible D gene TRBD1, 6 bases. Trimming pared 0 bases from V and 8 bases from J, leaving 27 bases between. The CDR3 sequence is 19 residues long. Germline CDR1 SGHRS, CDR2 YFSETQ. The CDR3 reads CASSLGVRLRLKGVHEQFF. The CDR3 nucleotides read TGCGCCAGCAGCTTGGGGGTCAGGTTACGACTGAAGGGGGTTCATGAGCAGTTCTTC.

This sequence joins TRBV5-1 and TRBJ1-2; no firm D call. V was shortened by 4 bases and J by 6 bases, with 19 bases between the two germline ends. Germline lookup yields CDR1 SGHRS and CDR2 YFSETQ. This CDR3 comprises 15 residues. CDR3 residues: CASSHDSPTTDGYTF. The CDR3 DNA is TGCGCCAGCAGCCACGACTCACCAACTACGGATGGCTACACCTTC.